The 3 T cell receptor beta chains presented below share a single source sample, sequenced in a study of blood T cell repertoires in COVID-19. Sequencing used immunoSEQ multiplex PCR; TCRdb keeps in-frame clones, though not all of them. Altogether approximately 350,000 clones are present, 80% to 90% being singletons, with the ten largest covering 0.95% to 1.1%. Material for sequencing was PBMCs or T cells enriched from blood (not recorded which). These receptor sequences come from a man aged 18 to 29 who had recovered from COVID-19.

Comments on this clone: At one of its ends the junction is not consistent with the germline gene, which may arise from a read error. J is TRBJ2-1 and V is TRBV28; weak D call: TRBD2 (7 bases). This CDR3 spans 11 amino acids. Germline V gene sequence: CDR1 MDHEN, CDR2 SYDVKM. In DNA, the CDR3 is TGTGCCAGCTCAGGGGTGGGACTACCCGTCTTC. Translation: CASSGVGLPVF.

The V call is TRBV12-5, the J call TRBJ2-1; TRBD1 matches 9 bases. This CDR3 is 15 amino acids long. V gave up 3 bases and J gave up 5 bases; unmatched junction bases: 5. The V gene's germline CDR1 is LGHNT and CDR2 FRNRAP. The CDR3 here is CASGLGTGLDNEQFF. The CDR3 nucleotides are TGTGCTAGTGGTTTAGGGACAGGGCTCGACAATGAGCAGTTCTTC.

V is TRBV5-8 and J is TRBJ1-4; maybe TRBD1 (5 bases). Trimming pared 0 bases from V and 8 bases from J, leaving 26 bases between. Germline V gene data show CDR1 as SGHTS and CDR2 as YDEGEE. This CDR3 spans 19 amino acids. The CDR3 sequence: CASSLAPSLVLYRGEKLFF. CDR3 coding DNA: TGTGCCAGCAGCTTGGCCCCATCGCTGGTACTTTATCGGGGGGAAAAACTGTTTTTT.